The 32 T cell receptor beta chains below were found in one sample sequenced in a study of siplizumab effects on memory and regulatory T cells. Measured with immunoSEQ multiplex PCR; TCRdb has only the in-frame clones, and not every one. This table has just under 85,000 clones, approximately 90% appearing once. Specimen: Tregs sorted from blood. All receptors derive from a human donor in good health.

This clone has just a few counts. The chain has TRBV7-9 and TRBJ1-4, with TRBD1 identical over 7 bases. Germline V gives CDR1 SEHNR, CDR2 FQNEAQ (reference sequence). The CDR3 runs to 11 residues. V was clipped by 2 bases and J by 12 bases; unmatched bases: 0. The CDR3 coding sequence is TGTGCCAGCAGCTTACAGGGGGAACTGTTTTTT. Residues: CASSLQGELFF.

The V gene is TRBV11-2, the J gene TRBJ2-7; D gene uncertain. CDR1 and CDR2 (germline): SGHAT, FQNNGV. The V gene lost 4 bases and the J gene lost 4 bases, with 17 bases spanning the gap. This CDR3 contains 15 residues. The CDR3 is CASSYTAGPRYEQYF. The CDR3, as DNA: TGTGCCAGCAGCTATACAGCAGGACCACGATACGAGCAGTACTTC.

The chain links TRBV19 to TRBJ1-3; D gene unclear. There are 16 residues in the CDR3. The germline V and J ends were trimmed by 1 base and 0 bases, with 10 bases remaining between them. Germline V lookup: CDR1 LNHDA, CDR2 SQIVND (reference sequence). CDR3 in DNA: TGTGCCAGTAGTATAGGGACTGGAGCCTCTGGAAACACCATATATTTT. Its protein is CASSIGTGASGNTIYF.

The gene calls are TRBV15 and TRBJ1-2; weak D call: TRBD1 (5 bases). CDR1 LNHNV and CDR2 YYDKDF come from the germline V gene (reference sequence). V was trimmed by 6 bases and J by 4 bases, leaving 12 bases between them. CDR3 size: 13 residues. CDR3 in amino acids: CATSPQGAYGYTF. In nucleotides, the CDR3 is TGTGCCACCAGTCCTCAGGGAGCCTATGGCTACACCTTC.

The rearrangement links TRBV11-3 to TRBJ2-5; D may correspond to TRBD1 or TRBD2 (5 bases each). This CDR3 has 12 residues. Germline CDR1 reads SGHNT; CDR2 reads YENEEA. Trimming removed 3 bases at V and 5 bases at J, with 7 bases between. The CDR3 region is CASSLRGETQYF. The DNA for the CDR3 is TGTGCCAGCAGCTTGAGGGGCGAGACCCAGTACTTC.

The chain uses TRBV18 and TRBJ2-2, with TRBD1 matching over 8 bases. This CDR3 contains 16 residues. The germline CDR1 and CDR2 sequences are KGHSH and LQKENI. V was clipped by 2 bases and J by 8 bases; unmatched bases: 10. CDR3 sequence reads: CASSPRSDRVGGELFF. The CDR3 nucleotides are TGTGCCAGCTCACCAAGATCGGACAGGGTAGGAGGGGAGCTGTTTTTT.

V is TRBV7-9 and J is TRBJ2-2; 7 bases are shared with TRBD1. Trimming removed 9 bases from V and 0 bases from J; junction bases left unmatched: 4. CDR3 size: 14 residues. Germline V gene lookup returns CDR1 SEHNR and CDR2 FQNEAQ (reference sequence). The CDR3 is CARVGTANTGELFF. As DNA, the CDR3 is TGTGCCAGGGTAGGGACAGCGAACACCGGGGAGCTGTTTTTT.

CDR3 amino acids: CAVDQSRDTFSGNTIYF. The CDR3 DNA follows: TGTGCCGTCGACCAAAGCCGGGACACATTCTCTGGAAACACCATATATTTT. The J gene is TRBJ1-3, the V gene TRBV5-6; tentative D call: TRBD1 (6 bases). Per the germline V gene, CDR1 is SGHDT and CDR2 is YYEEEE. The CDR3 extends over 17 amino acids. The V end lost 10 bases, the J end lost 0 bases, and 23 bases lay between the germline ends. The whole variable domain, remainder taken from reference TRBV5-6 and TRBJ1-3, is DAGVTQSPTHLIKTRGQQVTLRCSPKSGHDTVSWYQQALGQGPQFIFQYYEEEERQRGNFPDRFSGHQFPNYSSELNVNALLLGDSALYLCAVDQSRDTFSGNTIYFGEGSWLTVV.

The chain employs TRBV19 and TRBJ1-1; TRBD1 aligns across 11 bases. J lost 5 bases, V lost 4 bases, and 9 bases had no gene match. Germline CDR1 and CDR2: LNHDA and SQIVND (reference sequence). There are 16 residues in the CDR3. In nucleotides, the CDR3 is TGTGCCAGTAGTAAGCTCGGGACAGGGGGAGGTACTGAAGCTTTCTTT. This encodes CASSKLGTGGGTEAFF.

This clone was recorded only once. The chain joins TRBV4-1 to TRBJ2-1; D is uncertain. Germline loops: CDR1 MGHRA, CDR2 YSYEKL. V lost 1 base and J lost 15, with 13 bases in between. CDR3 length: 12 amino acids. The CDR3 region is CASSQVPRGLFF. CDR3 bases: TGCGCCAGCAGCCAAGTGCCTAGAGGTCTGTTCTTC.

V and J are TRBV6-5 and TRBJ2-7; tentatively, D is TRBD1 or TRBD2 (5 bases each). Trimming stripped 0 bases from V and 2 bases from J, with 8 bases between. This CDR3 spans 14 amino acids. Germline CDR1 reads MNHEY; CDR2 reads SVGAGI. The CDR3 reads CASSYSSGPYEQYF. CDR3 nucleotides: TGTGCCAGCAGTTACTCCTCGGGGCCCTACGAGCAGTACTTC.

The chain couples TRBV19 to TRBJ1-1; 7 bases match TRBD1. The germline CDR1 and CDR2 sequences are LNHDA and SQIVND (reference sequence). The ends lost 7 bases at V and 6 bases at J; junction bases unmatched: 14. This CDR3 contains 15 residues. The CDR3 sequence is CASTPDRVGVAEAFF. CDR3 nucleotide sequence: TGTGCCAGTACCCCAGACAGGGTGGGTGTCGCTGAAGCTTTCTTT.

The gene calls are TRBV7-9 and TRBJ2-7; D is possibly TRBD2 (7 bases). The ends were cut back, 3 bases at V and 2 bases at J, with 14 bases in the middle. Germline V gene data show CDR1 as SEHNR and CDR2 as FQNEAQ (reference sequence). This CDR3 spans 15 amino acids. Here the CDR3 DNA reads TGTGCCAGCAGCTTCGTGGGGGGGCGCGCCTACGAGCAGTACTTC. This translates into CASSFVGGRAYEQYF.

The gene calls are TRBV4-2 and TRBJ2-1, with TRBD2 as a possible D gene (6 bases). Trimming removed 0 bases at V and 4 bases at J, with 10 bases between. CDR3 length: 15 residues. Germline-derived CDR1 and CDR2 are LGHNA and YNFKEQ. Written as DNA, the CDR3 is TGTGCCAGCAGCCAAGATTGGAGCGGGTACAATGAGCAGTTCTTC. It yields the protein CASSQDWSGYNEQFF.

The J gene is TRBJ2-3, the V gene TRBV10-3; no firm D call. Trimming took 4 bases from V and 4 from J, leaving 3 bases between them. Per the germline V gene, CDR1 is ENHRY and CDR2 is SYGVKD. This CDR3 has 11 amino acids. CDR3 bases: TGTGCCATCAGTGTTGCAGATACGCAGTATTTT. This codes for CAISVADTQYF.

CDR3 DNA: TGTGCCAGCAGCTTAGAGGCTAGCGGGGGCGCGGGGTTCTTC. It translates to CASSLEASGGAGFF. The V call is TRBV7-9, the J call TRBJ2-1, with 10 bases fitting TRBD2. Germline CDR1 and CDR2: SEHNR and FQNEAQ (reference sequence). This CDR3 has 14 amino acids. Trimming took 1 base from V and 15 from J; bases not matched to a gene: 9.

The rearrangement links TRBV10-3 to TRBJ1-2; 7 nucleotides align to TRBD1. This CDR3 has 15 residues. V shed 5 bases and J 0 bases; nucleotides not matched to a gene: 6. The V gene's germline CDR1 is ENHRY and CDR2 SYGVKD. DNA of the CDR3: TGTGCCATCAGTTCGCCAGGGACAGCTAACTATGGCTACACCTTC. It is translated as CAISSPGTANYGYTF.

The V call is TRBV15, the J call TRBJ1-1; 9 nucleotides match TRBD1. V was clipped by 5 bases and J by 4 bases; unmatched bases: 8. The CDR3 consists of 15 residues. In germline, CDR1 is LNHNV, CDR2 YYDKDF (reference sequence). The CDR3 loop reads CATSLRTGVGTEAFF. The CDR3 coding sequence is TGTGCCACCAGCCTACGGACAGGGGTTGGCACTGAAGCTTTCTTT.

This rearrangement joins TRBV6-1 to TRBJ2-7; TRBD1 agrees at 8 bases. Germline CDR1 reads MNHNS; CDR2 reads SASEGT. The CDR3 loop spans 12 amino acids. J was trimmed by 3 bases and V by 8 bases; bases with no gene match: 3. DNA of the CDR3: TGTGCCAGCGGGACAGGCCTCTACGAGCAGTACTTC. Translated: CASGTGLYEQYF.

The V gene is TRBV9, the J gene TRBJ2-5; D possibly corresponds to TRBD2 (5 bases). CDR1 SGDLS and CDR2 YYNGEE come from the germline V gene. The V gene lost 2 bases and the J gene lost 5 bases, with 13 bases spanning the gap. The CDR3 is 14 amino acids. CDR3 coding DNA: TGTGCCAGCAGCGTCGGACCGGAGGTGGAGACCCAGTACTTC. This gives the protein CASSVGPEVETQYF. The entire variable domain, with the rest obtained from reference TRBV9 and TRBJ2-5, is as follows: DSGVTQTPKHLITATGQRVTLRCSPRSGDLSVYWYQQSLDQGLQFLIQYYNGEERAKGNILERFSAQQFPDLHSELNLSSLELGDSALYFCASSVGPEVETQYFGPGTRLLVL.

V gene TRBV2 combines with J gene TRBJ2-2; 7 bases map to TRBD1. CDR3 size: 14 residues. J gave up 1 base and V 9 bases, and 5 bases lay outside the gene matches. Per germline, CDR1 SNHLY and CDR2 FYNNEI. The CDR3 here is CASQGQMNTGELFF. The CDR3 bases are TGTGCCAGTCAGGGACAGATGAACACCGGGGAGCTGTTTTTT.

This rearrangement joins TRBV5-4 to TRBJ2-2; D gene unclear. The CDR3 is made up of 16 amino acids. V was cut by 3 bases and J by 0 bases, with 12 bases left in between. The V gene's germline CDR1 is SGHNT and CDR2 YYREEE (reference sequence). CDR3 residues: CASSSTLGPNTGELFF. The CDR3 region has the DNA TGTGCCAGCAGCTCTACTCTAGGCCCGAACACCGGGGAGCTGTTTTTT.

This clone has only a few counts. This chain connects TRBV7-3 to TRBJ1-6; 7 nucleotides align to TRBD1. The germline V gene encodes CDR1 SGHTA and CDR2 FQGTGA. This CDR3 contains 16 residues. V lost 2 bases and J lost 7; bases outside the gene matches: 8. The CDR3 coding sequence is TGTGCCAGCAGCTTAGGGGCCGGGACAGCAAATTCACCCCTCCACTTT. It translates to CASSLGAGTANSPLHF.

The chain links TRBV6-5 to TRBJ2-2, with TRBD2 as a possible D gene (7 bases). Germline CDR1 reads MNHEY; CDR2 reads SVGAGI. V lost 9 bases and J 0 bases, leaving 14 bases between the germline ends. The CDR3 extends over 15 amino acids. The CDR3 reads CASRLGGPNTGELFF. The CDR3 DNA reads TGTGCCAGTCGGCTCGGGGGGCCGAACACCGGGGAGCTGTTTTTT.

The genes are TRBV11-2 and TRBJ1-6, with D maybe TRBD1 (5 bases). The CDR3 contains 15 residues. Germline V lookup: CDR1 SGHAT, CDR2 FQNNGV. Trimming took off 2 bases at V and 8 bases at J, with 13 bases between the two ends. CDR3 sequence reads: CASSLYGGSYSPLHF. In DNA form, the CDR3 reads TGTGCCAGCAGCTTATACGGGGGTAGTTATTCACCCCTCCACTTT.

This chain links TRBV11-2 with TRBJ2-1, with TRBD2 matching 8 bases. Trimming cost V 3 bases and J 7 bases; bases outside gene matches: 5. Germline V gene lookup returns CDR1 SGHAT and CDR2 FQNNGV. The CDR3 runs to 14 residues. The CDR3 here is CASSFSGGGNEQFF. The DNA for the CDR3 is TGTGCCAGCAGCTTTTCCGGGGGGGGAAATGAGCAGTTCTTC.

The chain employs TRBV11-3 and TRBJ1-2; a weak D match, TRBD1 (5 bases). Between the trimmed V and J ends, which lost 4 bases and 8 bases, there was a span of 17 bases. The CDR3 length is 14 residues. Germline V CDR1 and CDR2: SGHNT, YENEEA. CDR3 region: CASSSHPREGGYTF. The CDR3 coding sequence is TGTGCCAGCAGCTCCCACCCCAGGGAAGGCGGCTACACCTTC.

This chain connects TRBV6-5 to TRBJ2-7, with D perhaps TRBD1 (6 bases). CDR1 is MNHEY and CDR2 is SVGAGI in the germline V gene. V was pared by 10 bases and J by 2 bases, with 18 bases between. This CDR3 has 14 amino acids. The CDR3 DNA follows: TGTGCCACCCTCTTTTCGACAGGACCCTACGAGCAGTACTTC. As protein: CATLFSTGPYEQYF.

The chain joins TRBV7-3 to TRBJ2-1, with D possibly matching TRBD2 (6 bases). Per germline, CDR1 SGHTA and CDR2 FQGTGA. This CDR3 comprises 15 residues. The V end was cut by 1 base, the J end by 2 bases, with 9 bases between. CDR3: CASSLIRTTYNEQFF. CDR3 DNA: TGTGCCAGCAGCTTAATTCGGACTACCTACAATGAGCAGTTCTTC. Based on the CDR3 plus reference TRBV7-3 and TRBJ2-1, the full variable domain is GAGVSQTPSNKVTEKGKYVELRCDPISGHTALYWYRQSLGQGPEFLIYFQGTGAADDSGLPNDRFFAVRPEGSVSTLKIQRTERGDSAVYLCASSLIRTTYNEQFFGPGTRLTVL.

This rearrangement joins TRBV5-5 to TRBJ2-2; 11 nucleotides agree with TRBD2. This CDR3 is built from 16 residues. Germline V gene lookup returns CDR1 SGHKS and CDR2 YYEKEE (reference sequence). V lost 4 bases and J lost 5; bases outside the gene matches: 7. The CDR3 DNA sequence: TGTGCCAGCAGCCTCACTAGCGGGGGTTGGACCGGGGAGCTGTTTTTT. Protein product: CASSLTSGGWTGELFF.

The rearrangement uses TRBV5-1 and TRBJ2-7; 8 bases map to TRBD1. Germline CDR1 SGHRS, CDR2 YFSETQ. Unmatched junction bases numbered 2, after V lost 2 bases and J lost 1 base. This CDR3 has 14 residues. The DNA for the CDR3 is TGCGCCAGCAGCTTTGGACAGGGTTCCTACGAGCAGTACTTC. It translates to CASSFGQGSYEQYF.

The V gene is TRBV12-5, the J gene TRBJ1-6, with D possibly matching TRBD1 (5 bases). CDR3 length: 15 amino acids. Trimming removed 1 base at V and 5 bases at J, with 9 bases between. Germline CDR1 LGHNT, CDR2 FRNRAP. The CDR3: CASGLGQGDNSPLHF. CDR3 coding DNA: TGTGCTAGTGGTTTGGGGCAGGGTGATAATTCACCCCTCCACTTT.